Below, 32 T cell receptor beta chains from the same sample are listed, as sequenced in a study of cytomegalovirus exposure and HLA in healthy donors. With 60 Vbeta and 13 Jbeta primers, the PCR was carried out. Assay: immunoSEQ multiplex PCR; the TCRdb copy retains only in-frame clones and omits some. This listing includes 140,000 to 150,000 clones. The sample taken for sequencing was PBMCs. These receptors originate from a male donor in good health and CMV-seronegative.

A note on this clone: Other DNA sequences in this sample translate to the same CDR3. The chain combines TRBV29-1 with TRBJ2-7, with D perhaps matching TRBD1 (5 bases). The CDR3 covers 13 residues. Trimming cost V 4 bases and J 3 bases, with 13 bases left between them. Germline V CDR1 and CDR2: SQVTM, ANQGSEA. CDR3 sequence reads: CSVGLGQGYEQYF. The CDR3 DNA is TGCAGCGTTGGCCTTGGGCAGGGCTACGAGCAGTACTTC.

Here the CDR3 reads CASSLTSYEQYF. The CDR3 nucleotides read TGTGCCAGCAGCTTAACCAGCTACGAGCAGTACTTC. V usage is TRBV7-2 and J usage is TRBJ2-7; D is ambiguous. With 2 bases removed from V and 3 bases from J, the gap between germline ends came to 5 bases. Germline V lookup: CDR1 SGHTA, CDR2 FQGNSA. The CDR3 has 12 amino acids.

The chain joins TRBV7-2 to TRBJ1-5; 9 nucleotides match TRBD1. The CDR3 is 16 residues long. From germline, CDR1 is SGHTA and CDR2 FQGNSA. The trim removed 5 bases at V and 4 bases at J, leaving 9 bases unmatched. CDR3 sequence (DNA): TGTGCCAGCAGCCTACTGGACAGGGGAAGGAATCAGCCCCAGCATTTT. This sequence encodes CASSLLDRGRNQPQHF.

The CDR3, as DNA: TGTGCCACCGCTACGGGGGTTGGGGGTACAGATACGCAGTATTTT. It specifies CATATGVGGTDTQYF. V usage is TRBV6-5 and J usage is TRBJ2-3, with D possibly TRBD2 on 6 matching bases. CDR3 length: 15 amino acids. The germline CDR1 and CDR2 sequences are MNHEY and SVGAGI. V was pared by 10 bases and J by 3 bases, with 20 bases between.

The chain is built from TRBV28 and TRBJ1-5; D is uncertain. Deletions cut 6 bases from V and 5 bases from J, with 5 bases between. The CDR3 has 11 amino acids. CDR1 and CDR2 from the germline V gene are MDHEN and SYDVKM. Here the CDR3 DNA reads TGTGCCAGCAGCAGATATCAGCCCCAGCATTTT. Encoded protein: CASSRYQPQHF.

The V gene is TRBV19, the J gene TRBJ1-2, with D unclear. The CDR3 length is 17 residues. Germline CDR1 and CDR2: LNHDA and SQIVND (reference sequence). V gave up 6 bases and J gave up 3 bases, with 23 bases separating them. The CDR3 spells CASSPPGGGPSYYGYTF. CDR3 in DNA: TGTGCCAGTAGCCCCCCAGGAGGAGGCCCTAGTTACTATGGCTACACCTTC.

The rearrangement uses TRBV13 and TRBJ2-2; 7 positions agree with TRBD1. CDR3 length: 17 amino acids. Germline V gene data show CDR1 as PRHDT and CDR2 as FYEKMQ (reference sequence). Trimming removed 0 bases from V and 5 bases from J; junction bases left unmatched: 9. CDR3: CASSLGTGWKKTGELFF. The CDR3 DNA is TGTGCCAGCAGCTTAGGGACAGGGTGGAAGAAAACCGGGGAGCTGTTTTTT.

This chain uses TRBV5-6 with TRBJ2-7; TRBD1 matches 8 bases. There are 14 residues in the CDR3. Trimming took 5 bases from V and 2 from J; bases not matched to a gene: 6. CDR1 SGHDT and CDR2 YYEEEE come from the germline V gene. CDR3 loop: CASRLAGGPYEQYF. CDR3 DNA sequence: TGTGCCAGCAGACTTGCAGGGGGCCCCTACGAGCAGTACTTC.

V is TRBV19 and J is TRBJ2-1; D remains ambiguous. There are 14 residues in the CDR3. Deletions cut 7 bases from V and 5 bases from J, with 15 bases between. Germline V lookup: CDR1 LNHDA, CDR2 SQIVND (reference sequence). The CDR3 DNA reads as TGTGCCAGTACTCTTGACTGGATCAACAATGAGCAGTTCTTC. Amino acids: CASTLDWINNEQFF.

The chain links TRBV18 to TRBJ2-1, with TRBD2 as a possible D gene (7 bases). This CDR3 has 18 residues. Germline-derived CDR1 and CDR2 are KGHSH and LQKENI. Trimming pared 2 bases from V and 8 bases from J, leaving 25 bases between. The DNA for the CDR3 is TGTGCCAGCTCACCAGGCCCTCCGGCGGGGGCCTCGAGGGATGAGCAGTTCTTC. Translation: CASSPGPPAGASRDEQFF.

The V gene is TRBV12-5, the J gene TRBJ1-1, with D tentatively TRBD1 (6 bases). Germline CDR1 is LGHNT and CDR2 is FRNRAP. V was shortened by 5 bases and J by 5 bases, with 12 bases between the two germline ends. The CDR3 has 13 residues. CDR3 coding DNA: TGTGCTAGTGGTCATAACAGGGTAACTGAAGCTTTCTTT. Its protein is CASGHNRVTEAFF.

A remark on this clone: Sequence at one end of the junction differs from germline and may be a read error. The CDR3: CASSRGRSNTGELFF. DNA of the CDR3: TGTGCCAGCAGCCGTGGACGGTCGAACACCGGGGAGCTGTTTTTC. The J gene is TRBJ2-2, the V gene TRBV7-6; TRBD2 might be the D (5 bases). This CDR3 is built from 15 residues. Per germline, CDR1 SGHVS and CDR2 FNYEAQ.

CDR3 loop: CASTGYTEAFF. CDR3 coding DNA: TGTGCCAGCACAGGGTATACTGAAGCTTTCTTT. The chain carries TRBV25-1 and TRBJ1-1, with D possibly being TRBD1 (5 bases). The CDR3 is 11 amino acids. The ends were cut back, 7 bases at V and 5 bases at J, with 8 bases in the middle. Germline values: CDR1 MGHDK, CDR2 SYGVNS.

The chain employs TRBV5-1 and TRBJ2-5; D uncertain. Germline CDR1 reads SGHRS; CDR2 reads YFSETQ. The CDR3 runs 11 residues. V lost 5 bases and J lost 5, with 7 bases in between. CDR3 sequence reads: CASSMSETQYF. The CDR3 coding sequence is TGCGCCAGCAGTATGTCGGAGACCCAGTACTTC.

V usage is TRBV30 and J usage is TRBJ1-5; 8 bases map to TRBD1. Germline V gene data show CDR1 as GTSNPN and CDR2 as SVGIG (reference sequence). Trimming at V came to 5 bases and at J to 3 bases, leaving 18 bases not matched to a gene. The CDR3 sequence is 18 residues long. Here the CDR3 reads CAWGPGQVGSKLNQPQHF. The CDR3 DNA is TGTGCCTGGGGACCGGGACAGGTCGGCAGTAAACTCAATCAGCCCCAGCATTTT.

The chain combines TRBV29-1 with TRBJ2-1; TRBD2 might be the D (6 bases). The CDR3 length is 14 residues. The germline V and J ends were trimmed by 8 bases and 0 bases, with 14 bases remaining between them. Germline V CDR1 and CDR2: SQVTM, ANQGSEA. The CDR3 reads CSSKGAGSYNEQFF. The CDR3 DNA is TGCAGCTCCAAGGGAGCGGGCTCCTACAATGAGCAGTTCTTC.

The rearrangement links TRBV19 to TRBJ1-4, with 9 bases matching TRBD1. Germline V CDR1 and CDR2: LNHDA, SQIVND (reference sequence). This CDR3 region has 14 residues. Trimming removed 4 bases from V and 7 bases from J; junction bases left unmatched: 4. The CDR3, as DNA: TGTGCCAGTAGTAACGGGGACAGGGTTGAAAAACTGTTTTTT. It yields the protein CASSNGDRVEKLFF.

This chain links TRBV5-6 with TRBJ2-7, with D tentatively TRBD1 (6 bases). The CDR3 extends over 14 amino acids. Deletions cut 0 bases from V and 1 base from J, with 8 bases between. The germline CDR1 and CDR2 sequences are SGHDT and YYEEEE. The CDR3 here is CASSLAGQSYEQYF. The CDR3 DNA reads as TGTGCCAGCAGCTTGGCCGGACAGTCCTACGAGCAGTACTTC.

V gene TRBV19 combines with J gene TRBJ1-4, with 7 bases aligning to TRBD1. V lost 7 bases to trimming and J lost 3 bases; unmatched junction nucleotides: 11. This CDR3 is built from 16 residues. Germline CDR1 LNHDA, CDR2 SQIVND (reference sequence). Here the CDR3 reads CASNPTGFVANEKLFF. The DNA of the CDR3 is TGTGCCAGTAACCCGACAGGGTTCGTGGCTAATGAAAAACTGTTTTTT.

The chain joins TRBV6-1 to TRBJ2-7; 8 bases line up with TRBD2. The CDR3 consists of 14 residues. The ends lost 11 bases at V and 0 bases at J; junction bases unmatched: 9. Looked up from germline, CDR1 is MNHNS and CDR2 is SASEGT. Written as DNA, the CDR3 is TGTGCCGTTAGATCGGGAGGGAGCTCCTACGAGCAGTACTTC. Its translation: CAVRSGGSSYEQYF.

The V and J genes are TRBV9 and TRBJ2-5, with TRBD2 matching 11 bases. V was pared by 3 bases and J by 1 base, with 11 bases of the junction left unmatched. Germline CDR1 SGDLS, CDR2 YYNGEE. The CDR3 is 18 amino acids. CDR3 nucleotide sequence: TGTGCCAGCAGCGAGCACCCGGGACTAGCGGACCTCCAAGAGACCCAGTACTTC. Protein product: CASSEHPGLADLQETQYF.

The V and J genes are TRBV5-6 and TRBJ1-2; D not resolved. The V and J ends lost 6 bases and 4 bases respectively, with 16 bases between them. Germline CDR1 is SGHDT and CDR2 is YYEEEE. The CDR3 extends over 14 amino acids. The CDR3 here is CASTLAGLAYGYTF. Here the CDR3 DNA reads TGTGCCAGCACCCTTGCGGGCCTTGCCTATGGCTACACCTTC.

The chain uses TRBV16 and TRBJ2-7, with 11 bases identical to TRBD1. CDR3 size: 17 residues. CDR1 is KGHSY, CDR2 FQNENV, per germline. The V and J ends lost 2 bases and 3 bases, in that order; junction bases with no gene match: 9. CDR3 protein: CASSQNLAGTGGYEQYF. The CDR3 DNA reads TGTGCCAGCAGCCAAAATCTTGCCGGGACAGGGGGCTACGAGCAGTACTTC.

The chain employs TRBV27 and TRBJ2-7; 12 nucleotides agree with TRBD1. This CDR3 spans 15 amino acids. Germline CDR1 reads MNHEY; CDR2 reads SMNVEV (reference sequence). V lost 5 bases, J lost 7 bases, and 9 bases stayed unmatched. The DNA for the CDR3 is TGTGCCAGCAGTGTTGGGACAGGGGGCGCGGGGGAGCAGTACTTC. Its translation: CASSVGTGGAGEQYF.

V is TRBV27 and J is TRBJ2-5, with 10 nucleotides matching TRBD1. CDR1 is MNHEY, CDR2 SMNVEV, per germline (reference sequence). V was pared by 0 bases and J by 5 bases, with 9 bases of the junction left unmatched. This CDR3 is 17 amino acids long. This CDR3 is CASSLSPGRQGAETQYF. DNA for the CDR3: TGTGCCAGCAGTTTATCTCCGGGGAGACAGGGGGCTGAGACCCAGTACTTC.

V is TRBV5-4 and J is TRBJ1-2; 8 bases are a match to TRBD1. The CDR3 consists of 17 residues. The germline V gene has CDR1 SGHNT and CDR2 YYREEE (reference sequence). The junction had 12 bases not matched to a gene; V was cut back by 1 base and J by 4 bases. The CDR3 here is CASSLFPGGAQVYGYTF. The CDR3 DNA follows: TGTGCCAGCAGCTTGTTTCCAGGGGGCGCGCAGGTCTATGGCTACACCTTC.

For the CDR3, the DNA is TGCGCCAGCAGCACCCAGGGCACTGAAGCTTTCTTT. It encodes CASSTQGTEAFF. V is TRBV5-1 and J is TRBJ1-1, with D possibly matching TRBD1 (5 bases). CDR3 size: 12 residues. The V gene's germline CDR1 is SGHRS and CDR2 YFSETQ. V lost 4 bases, J lost 4 bases, and 8 bases lay in between.

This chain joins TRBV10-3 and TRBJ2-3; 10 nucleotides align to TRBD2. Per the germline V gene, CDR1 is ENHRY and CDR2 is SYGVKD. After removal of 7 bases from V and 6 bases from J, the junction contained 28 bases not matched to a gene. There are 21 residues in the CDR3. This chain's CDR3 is CAIMAAGRTGKLAGTADTQYF. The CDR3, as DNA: TGTGCCATCATGGCTGCGGGACGGACAGGGAAACTAGCGGGAACGGCTGATACGCAGTATTTT.

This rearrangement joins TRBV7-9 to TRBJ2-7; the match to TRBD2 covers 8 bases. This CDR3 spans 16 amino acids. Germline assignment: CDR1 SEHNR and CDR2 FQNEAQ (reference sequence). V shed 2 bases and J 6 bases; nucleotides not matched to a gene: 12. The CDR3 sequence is CASSLTSRAGAVEQYF. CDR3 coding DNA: TGTGCCAGCAGCTTAACATCTCGAGCGGGGGCTGTCGAGCAGTACTTC.

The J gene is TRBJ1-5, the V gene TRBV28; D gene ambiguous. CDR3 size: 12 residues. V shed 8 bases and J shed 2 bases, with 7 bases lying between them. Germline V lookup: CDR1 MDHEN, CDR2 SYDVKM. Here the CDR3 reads CASWSGNQPQHF. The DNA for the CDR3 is TGTGCCAGCTGGAGCGGCAATCAGCCCCAGCATTTT.

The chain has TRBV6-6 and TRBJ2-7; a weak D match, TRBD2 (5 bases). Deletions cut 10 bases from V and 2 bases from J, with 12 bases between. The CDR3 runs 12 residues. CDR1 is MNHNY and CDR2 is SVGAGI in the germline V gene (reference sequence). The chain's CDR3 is CATTDSTYEQYF. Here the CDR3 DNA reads TGTGCCACCACGGACTCCACCTACGAGCAGTACTTC.

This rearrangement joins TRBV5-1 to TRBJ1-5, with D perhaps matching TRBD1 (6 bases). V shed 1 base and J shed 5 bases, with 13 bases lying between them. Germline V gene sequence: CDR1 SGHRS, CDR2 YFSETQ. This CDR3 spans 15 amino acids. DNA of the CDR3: TGCGCCAGCAGCTTGACAGGGCTGGTGGATCAGCCCCAGCATTTT. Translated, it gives CASSLTGLVDQPQHF.